This T cell receptor (beta chain) was retrieved from a study of cytomegalovirus exposure and HLA in healthy donors. Both 60 Vbeta primers and 13 Jbeta primers went into the PCR. The table came from immunoSEQ multiplex PCR; TCRdb's copy has only in-frame clones and leaves some out. This table has 120,000 or so clones, roughly 85% appearing once. The CDR3 is 16 residues long. Germline lookup yields CDR1 SGHNT and CDR2 YENEEA. The genes are TRBV11-3 and TRBJ2-5; 9 positions agree with TRBD2. TRBJ2-7 explains the end of the DNA better; the J call may be wrong. The sequencing input was PBMCs. The sequence was obtained from a woman between 35 and 50 years old in good health and CMV-seropositive. CDR3 nucleotides: TGTGCCAGCAGGCCAAGCATCGGGACTAGCTACCACGAGCAGTACTTC. Translated, it gives CASRPSIGTSYHEQYF.